This T cell receptor (beta chain) was sequenced in a study of T cells in Graves' hyperthyroidism and ophthalmopathy. The overall study: Peripheral blood samples were taken at initial diagnosis, prior to any treatment.

This clonotype was seen at least ten times. The antigen is not known. V dropped 3 bases and J dropped 4; count of bases not matched to a gene: 5. The germline V gene encodes CDR1 LGHNA and CDR2 YNFKEQ. The CDR3 has 14 residues. General study results and limits: A model built on 13 V-J features separated ophthalmopathy from stable hyperthyroidism.

Newly diagnosed hyperthyroidism patients aged 18 to 65 years had disease lasting under 2 months. Amplification of TCR beta CDR3 regions was performed using RNA transcripts as template. Primed by the HTBI set, a first-round RT-PCR was run on the TCR CDR3. MiXCR, applied by TCRdb to the multiplex PCR reads, yields one record per CDR3 protein. The sample lists 450,000 to 650,000 distinct CDR3 sequences; around 21% were seen once. The chain has TRBV4-2 and TRBJ2-7, with 8 bases that match TRBD2. Material: blood. The clonotype comes from a man between 18 and 29 years old with Graves' hyperthyroidism. CDR3 residues: CASSQSSGGYEQYF. As DNA, the CDR3 is TGTGCCAGCAGCCAGTCCAGCGGGGGTTACGAGCAGTACTTC.